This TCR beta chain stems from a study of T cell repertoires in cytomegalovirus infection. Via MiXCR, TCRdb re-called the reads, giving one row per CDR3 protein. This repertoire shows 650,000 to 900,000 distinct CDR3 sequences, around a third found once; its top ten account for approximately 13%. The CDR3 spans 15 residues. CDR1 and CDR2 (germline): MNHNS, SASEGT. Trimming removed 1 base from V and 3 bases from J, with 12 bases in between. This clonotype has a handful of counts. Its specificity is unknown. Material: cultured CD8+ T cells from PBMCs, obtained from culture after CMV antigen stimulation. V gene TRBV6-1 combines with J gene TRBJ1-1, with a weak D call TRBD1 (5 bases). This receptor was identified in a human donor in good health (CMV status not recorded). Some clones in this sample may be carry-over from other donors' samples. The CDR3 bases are TGTGCCAGCAGTGAAGACGGGGGGTGGTACACTGAAGCTTTCTTT. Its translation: CASSEDGGWYTEAFF.